This entry is about one T cell receptor beta chain. This sample is drawn from a study of radiotherapy plus CTLA-4 blockade in lung cancer. Sequencing used immunoSEQ multiplex PCR; TCRdb keeps in-frame clones, though not all of them. The sample lists more than 75,000 clones, approximately 75% occurring once. The CDR3 runs to 15 residues. This rearrangement joins TRBV21-1 to TRBJ2-7; the DNA was not used to check the table's D call, TRBD1. TRBV21-1 is given as a pseudogene. Sequenced here: peripheral blood, sampled from a patient treated with radiotherapy plus ipilimumab. This TCR came from a human donor with non-small cell lung cancer who had a partial response to radiotherapy plus ipilimumab. Some clones in this sample may be carry-over from other donors' samples. DNA of the CDR3: TGTGCCAGCAGCCACCTCCCACAGGGGCCCCACGAGCAGTACTTC. Encoded protein: CASSHLPQGPHEQYF.